The next 20 T cell receptor beta chains were all read from a single sample in a study of metastatic and nonmetastatic thyroid tumors. MiXCR was used by TCRdb to re-call the PCR reads. Of 17,000 or so clones in the sample, less than 25% were seen once. Patients underwent thyroid surgery, and none had received any treatment before it. The sequencing input was tumor tissue. The source is a female donor with papillary thyroid cancer or a benign thyroid nodule (not recorded which). Some clones in this sample may be carry-over from other donors' samples.

At least ten counts were recorded for this clone. A read error may be the cause here, since a much bigger clone is one base away. The V and J genes are TRBV28 and TRBJ1-2; perhaps TRBD1 as D (5 bases). CDR1 and CDR2 (germline): MDHEN, SYDVKM. This CDR3 comprises 13 residues. With 5 bases removed from V and 4 bases from J, the gap between germline ends came to 11 bases. The CDR3 region has the DNA TGTGCCAGCAGTGCCGGAGGGGCCTATGGCTACACCTTC. The encoded protein is CASSAGGAYGYTF.

The V gene is TRBV19, the J gene TRBJ2-2, with D tentatively TRBD1 (5 bases). CDR3 length equals 15 residues. V was clipped by 10 bases and J by 6 bases, with 21 bases between them. Germline V gives CDR1 LNHDA, CDR2 SQIVND (reference sequence). CDR3 coding DNA: TGTGCCACAAAAGGGGATACCTCCATCCCCGGGGAGCTGTTTTTT. It is translated as CATKGDTSIPGELFF.

The rearrangement joins TRBV3-1 to TRBJ2-7; 10 nucleotides agree with TRBD2. Germline V gene lookup returns CDR1 LGHDT and CDR2 YNNKEL (reference sequence). The trim removed 4 bases at V and 1 base at J, leaving 7 bases unmatched. The length of the CDR3 is 16 residues. CDR3 nucleotides: TGTGCCAGCAGCCTGAGGACTAGCGGAGCGTCCTACGAGCAGTACTTC. It specifies CASSLRTSGASYEQYF.

This clone was seen repeatedly, ten times or more. It may be a read error: a sequence one base away is much more abundant. The rearrangement joins TRBV3-1 to TRBJ2-7, with D perhaps matching TRBD2 (5 bases). The ends were cut back, 5 bases at V and 2 bases at J, with 13 bases in the middle. CDR1 and CDR2 from the germline V gene are LGHDT and YNNKEL (reference sequence). CDR3 length: 14 amino acids. The CDR3 protein is CASSVRTRPYEQYF. The CDR3 DNA sequence: TGTGCCAGCAGCGTCCGGACTCGACCCTACGAGCAGTACTTC.

This clone has at least ten counts. The rearrangement joins TRBV5-8 to TRBJ2-3; D is tentatively TRBD1 or TRBD2 (7 bases each). The CDR3 has 13 residues. Germline CDR1 reads SGHTS; CDR2 reads YDEGEE. V was pared by 5 bases and J by 4 bases, with 11 bases between. The DNA of the CDR3 is TGTGCCAGCAGGGGAGGGACAGCAGATACGCAGTATTTT. This codes for CASRGGTADTQYF.

This clone was found many times. This rearrangement joins TRBV12-5 to TRBJ1-1, with 7 bases lining up with TRBD1. The CDR3 loop spans 17 amino acids. Looked up from germline, CDR1 is LGHNT and CDR2 is FRNRAP. V trimming: 5 bases; J trimming: 1 base; junction bases outside the gene matches: 13. Here the CDR3 reads CASGPDGGDRQNTEAFF. The CDR3 bases are TGTGCTAGTGGTCCCGACGGGGGGGACAGACAGAACACTGAAGCTTTCTTT.

This clone came up many times. The chain has TRBV2 and TRBJ2-1, with 10 bases lining up with TRBD2. CDR1 is SNHLY and CDR2 is FYNNEI in the germline V gene. V lost 3 bases and J lost 7; bases outside the gene matches: 6. The CDR3 covers 15 residues. In nucleotides, the CDR3 is TGTGCCAGCAGTGATGGGCTAGCGGGAGCGAATGAGCAGTTCTTC. This encodes CASSDGLAGANEQFF.

In its sample, this clone is medium-sized (0.01 to 0.1%). The V gene is TRBV7-9, the J gene TRBJ2-1; D remains ambiguous. Trimming left V 0 bases short and J 11 bases short, with 5 bases between. The CDR3 extends over 11 amino acids. Germline lookup yields CDR1 SEHNR and CDR2 FQNEAQ (reference sequence). The CDR3 spells CASSLAGKQFF. The CDR3 DNA is TGTGCCAGCAGCTTAGCGGGGAAGCAGTTCTTC.

The sample holds many counts of this clone. This clone may be a read error of a much larger clone one base away. CDR3 DNA sequence: TGTGCCACCGGTGAAGAACCAGACACCGGGGAGCTGTTTTTT. This gives the protein CATGEEPDTGELFF. The chain joins TRBV24-1 to TRBJ2-2, with no clear D. The germline gives CDR1 KGHDR, CDR2 SFDVKD. The CDR3 extends over 14 amino acids.

The chain couples TRBV5-1 to TRBJ1-6, with D possibly being TRBD1 (6 bases). The CDR3 extends over 14 amino acids. Germline loops: CDR1 SGHRS, CDR2 YFSETQ. With 3 bases removed from V and 7 bases from J, the gap between germline ends came to 11 bases. The CDR3 loop reads CASSSSGANSPLHF. CDR3 sequence (DNA): TGCGCCAGCAGCTCCTCAGGGGCCAATTCACCCCTCCACTTT.

The V call is TRBV13, the J call TRBJ2-1, with TRBD2 identical over 12 bases. There are 14 residues in the CDR3. Per germline, CDR1 PRHDT and CDR2 FYEKMQ (reference sequence). V lost 10 bases, J lost 8 bases, and 9 bases stayed unmatched. The CDR3 nucleotides are TGTGCCACCTGGACTAGCGGGAAGGTGGATGAGCAGTTCTTC. Translating gives CATWTSGKVDEQFF. The entire variable domain, with the rest obtained from reference TRBV13 and TRBJ2-1, is as follows: AAGVIQSPRHLIKEKRETATLKCYPIPRHDTVYWYQQGPGQDPQFLISFYEKMQSDKGSIPDRFSAQQFSDYHSELNMSSLELGDSALYFCATWTSGKVDEQFFGPGTRLTVL.

The table lists this clone with many counts. The V call is TRBV29-1, the J call TRBJ2-1, with TRBD1 identical over 9 bases. The CDR3 has 12 residues. V gave up 6 bases and J gave up 8 bases; unmatched junction bases: 5. In germline, CDR1 is SQVTM, CDR2 ANQGSEA. In DNA, the CDR3 is TGCAGCGTCATCCGGACAGGGGATGAGCAGTTCTTC. It specifies CSVIRTGDEQFF.

This clone has only a few counts. V and J are TRBV19 and TRBJ1-1; possibly TRBD1 for D (5 bases). Germline V gene lookup returns CDR1 LNHDA and CDR2 SQIVND (reference sequence). The CDR3 sequence is 15 residues long. Trimming cost V 5 bases and J 0 bases, with 13 bases left between them. CDR3 DNA sequence: TGTGCCAGTAGTGCACAGGTGCCCGTGAACACTGAAGCTTTCTTT. Translating it yields CASSAQVPVNTEAFF.

This clone occurred many times. The chain couples TRBV20-1 to TRBJ1-3; D gene uncertain. Looked up from germline, CDR1 is DFQATT and CDR2 is SNEGSKA (reference sequence). With 0 bases removed from V and 0 bases from J, the gap between germline ends came to 15 bases. The CDR3 spans 17 residues. The CDR3 loop reads CSARDLRGGISGNTIYF. As DNA, the CDR3 is TGCAGTGCTAGAGATCTCCGAGGCGGCATCTCTGGAAACACCATATATTTT.

This clone is medium-sized (0.01 to 0.1%) within its sample. The rearrangement uses TRBV6-2 or TRBV6-3 and TRBJ1-1; D gene unclear. V was clipped by 0 bases and J by 0 bases, with 2 bases between them. Germline CDR1 and CDR2: MNHEY and SVGEGT. The CDR3 runs 13 residues. The CDR3 DNA follows: TGTGCCAGCAGTTACTCAGTGAACACTGAAGCTTTCTTT. The encoded protein is CASSYSVNTEAFF.

This clone was recorded many times. The chain couples TRBV25-1 to TRBJ2-3; no firm D call. CDR3 length: 13 amino acids. Trimming removed 7 bases from V and 3 bases from J, with 11 bases in between. Germline V lookup: CDR1 MGHDK, CDR2 SYGVNS. The CDR3, as DNA: TGTGCCAGCATCCCAATGGGTACAGATACGCAGTATTTT. Its protein product is CASIPMGTDTQYF.

This clone was detected ten times or more. The V gene is TRBV2, the J gene TRBJ2-5; D perhaps matches TRBD1 (6 bases). Germline CDR1 reads SNHLY; CDR2 reads FYNNEI. The CDR3 is made up of 13 amino acids. The V end was cut by 4 bases, the J end by 7 bases, with 13 bases between. The CDR3 nucleotides are TGTGCCAGCAGTGGTGACAGGAGTGGGACCCAGTACTTC. It specifies CASSGDRSGTQYF.

This clone occurred many times. The chain uses TRBV20-1 and TRBJ2-1, with 7 nucleotides matching TRBD2. This CDR3 region has 12 residues. Germline V gives CDR1 DFQATT, CDR2 SNEGSKA (reference sequence). V lost 8 bases, J lost 5 bases, and 6 bases stayed unmatched. CDR3 amino acids: CSHLAANNEQFF. DNA of the CDR3: TGCAGTCACCTAGCGGCAAACAATGAGCAGTTCTTC.

There are a few counts of this clone. The gene calls are TRBV6-5 and TRBJ2-7; D is possibly TRBD1 or TRBD2 (5 bases each). Trimming pared 0 bases from V and 7 bases from J, leaving 13 bases between. This CDR3 spans 14 amino acids. The germline V gene encodes CDR1 MNHEY and CDR2 SVGAGI. The CDR3 sequence: CASSYSGQGREQYF. The CDR3 DNA sequence: TGTGCCAGCAGTTACTCTGGTCAGGGACGGGAGCAGTACTTC.

The chain carries TRBV5-1 and TRBJ2-7; 10 bases are shared with TRBD2. Germline V CDR1 and CDR2: SGHRS, YFSETQ. Trimming removed 4 bases from V and 7 bases from J; junction bases left unmatched: 2. This CDR3 contains 12 residues. In DNA form, the CDR3 reads TGCGCCAGCAGCGTTAGCGGGGGGGAGCAGTACTTC. The encoded protein is CASSVSGGEQYF.